This T cell receptor (beta chain) was sequenced for a study of early T cells in non-severe SARS-CoV-2 infection. Study-level results: Anti-spike CD8 specificities were favored by VDJdb matching, whose results missed private and CD4 specificities.

Individual cDNA molecules were tagged with unique molecular identifiers. MiXCR was run by TCRdb on the 5' RACE reads, yielding one entry per CDR3 protein. The top ten hold approximately 6% of the sample, which has roughly 100,000 distinct CDR3 sequences, around 13% seen once. The sample holds many counts of this clonotype. Its target is not known. Trimming cost V 1 base and J 4 bases, with 7 bases left between them. The germline CDR1 and CDR2 sequences are LNHNV and YYDKDF (reference sequence). The CDR3 is 13 residues long. The specimen was whole blood. The chain uses TRBV15 and TRBJ1-1; D may be TRBD1 (6 bases). The sequence came from an adult who was a healthcare worker with PCR-confirmed SARS-CoV-2 infection or an uninfected control (not recorded which). The CDR3 bases are TGTGCCACCAGCAGAGCAGGGGTCACTGAAGCTTTCTTT. It is translated as CATSRAGVTEAFF.